These 20 T cell receptor beta chains were all obtained from the same sample, sequenced in a study of blood T cell repertoires in COVID-19. Sequenced by immunoSEQ multiplex PCR; TCRdb stores in-frame clones only, minus some. The data contain 200,000 to 250,000 clones, more than 70% of them seen just once; the ten biggest clones take up around 7%. Specimen: PBMCs or T cells enriched from blood (not recorded which). The receptors shown here come from a woman between 40 and 50 years old with acute COVID-19.

V usage is TRBV10-3 and J usage is TRBJ1-1, with unresolved D. This CDR3 contains 13 residues. The V gene's germline CDR1 is ENHRY and CDR2 SYGVKD. Trimming pared 7 bases from V and 4 bases from J, leaving 13 bases between. The DNA for the CDR3 is TGTGCCATCACTCCCTCTGAGGGCACTGAAGCTTTCTTT. This encodes CAITPSEGTEAFF.

The V gene is TRBV19, the J gene TRBJ2-7; 9 nucleotides match TRBD1. Losses at the gene ends were 5 bases for V and 2 bases for J; bases not matched to a gene: 10. CDR3 length: 16 residues. Looked up from germline, CDR1 is LNHDA and CDR2 is SQIVND (reference sequence). The CDR3 bases are TGTGCCAGTAGTGCATCCGGGACAGGGCTCGCCTACGAGCAGTACTTC. This sequence encodes CASSASGTGLAYEQYF.

V and J are TRBV9 and TRBJ2-7; 11 bases fit TRBD1. The V gene's germline CDR1 is SGDLS and CDR2 YYNGEE. V shed 5 bases and J 0 bases; nucleotides not matched to a gene: 7. There are 16 residues in the CDR3. The CDR3 loop reads CASSLTGTGGSYEQYF. DNA of the CDR3: TGTGCCAGCAGTCTTACCGGGACAGGGGGCTCCTACGAGCAGTACTTC.

The V and J genes are TRBV9 and TRBJ1-1; 7 bases align to TRBD1. Germline trimming cut 1 base from V and 1 base from J; bases unmatched to any gene: 4. The CDR3 has 15 residues. In germline, CDR1 is SGDLS, CDR2 YYNGEE. CDR3 in amino acids: CASSVWRGQNTEAFF. The CDR3 coding sequence is TGTGCCAGCAGCGTATGGAGGGGGCAGAACACTGAAGCTTTCTTT.

The count of this clone is one. The CDR3 sequence is CATWWGPNQPQHF. In DNA, the CDR3 is TGTGCCACCTGGTGGGGGCCCAATCAGCCCCAGCATTTT. The rearrangement joins TRBV19 to TRBJ1-5, with D possibly being TRBD1 (6 bases). Trimming cost V 10 bases and J 3 bases, with 13 bases left between them. The CDR3 covers 13 residues. CDR1 and CDR2 from the germline V gene are LNHDA and SQIVND (reference sequence).

This chain joins TRBV2 and TRBJ1-1, with D uncertain. Germline V gene lookup returns CDR1 SNHLY and CDR2 FYNNEI. CDR3 length: 13 amino acids. V lost 7 bases and J 0 bases, leaving 9 bases between the germline ends. CDR3 bases: TGTGCCAGCAACCGGGAGTTGAACACTGAAGCTTTCTTT. Protein sequence: CASNRELNTEAFF.

The gene calls are TRBV7-2 and TRBJ1-5; 8 bases align to TRBD1. Germline V gene sequence: CDR1 SGHTA, CDR2 FQGNSA. Trimming cost V 6 bases and J 0 bases; bases outside gene matches: 4. The CDR3 is made up of 15 amino acids. For the CDR3, the DNA is TGTGCCAGCAGTTTGACAGGGGCTAGCAATCAGCCCCAGCATTTT. This codes for CASSLTGASNQPQHF.

V and J are TRBV28 and TRBJ1-3; 9 positions match TRBD1. Per the germline V gene, CDR1 is MDHEN and CDR2 is SYDVKM. V lost 2 bases to trimming and J lost 4 bases; unmatched junction nucleotides: 3. This CDR3 contains 15 residues. CDR3 sequence: CASSLRTGDGNTIYF. The CDR3 DNA reads TGTGCCAGCAGTTTAAGGACAGGGGACGGAAACACCATATATTTT.

Regarding this clone: At one end, the junction sequence differs from germline, possibly due to a read error. V is TRBV4-2 and J is TRBJ2-7; D might be TRBD2 (5 bases). The germline V gene has CDR1 LGHNA and CDR2 YNFKEQ. This CDR3 comprises 16 residues. This chain's CDR3 is CASSQPLVEPSSEQYF. The CDR3 nucleotides read TGTGCCAGCAGCCAACCACTAGTAGAGCCTTCCTCCGAGCAGTACTTC.

V is TRBV24-1 and J is TRBJ2-5; 7 positions agree with TRBD1. The germline CDR1 and CDR2 sequences are KGHDR and SFDVKD. Germline trimming cut 7 bases from V and 4 bases from J; bases unmatched to any gene: 5. The CDR3 runs 13 residues. The CDR3 region is CATRPRQGETQYF. CDR3 in DNA: TGTGCCACCAGGCCACGACAGGGAGAGACCCAGTACTTC.

The J gene is TRBJ1-5, the V gene TRBV28; D perhaps matches TRBD1 (5 bases). With 7 bases removed from V and 7 bases from J, the gap between germline ends came to 20 bases. The CDR3 is made up of 15 amino acids. Germline lookup yields CDR1 MDHEN and CDR2 SYDVKM. The DNA of the CDR3 is TGTGCCAGCACGATGGAGACAGCCCCGGGCCAGCCCCAGCATTTT. Amino acids: CASTMETAPGQPQHF.

The rearrangement uses TRBV5-1 and TRBJ2-7; 8 bases agree with TRBD1. Losses at the gene ends were 4 bases for V and 5 bases for J; bases not matched to a gene: 5. The CDR3 extends over 13 amino acids. CDR1 is SGHRS and CDR2 is YFSETQ in the germline V gene. The CDR3, as DNA: TGCGCCAGCAGCATAGGACAGGGCCACGAGCAGTACTTC. This sequence encodes CASSIGQGHEQYF.

J is TRBJ1-1 and V is TRBV13; the D is unclear. The V end was cut by 3 bases, the J end by 8 bases, with 7 bases between. This CDR3 is built from 11 residues. Germline lookup yields CDR1 PRHDT and CDR2 FYEKMQ (reference sequence). Here the CDR3 reads CASSLVGEAFF. In DNA form, the CDR3 reads TGTGCCAGCAGCTTGGTTGGCGAAGCTTTCTTT.

This chain connects TRBV2 to TRBJ1-5; D remains ambiguous. V shed 3 bases and J shed 2 bases, with 11 bases lying between them. Germline V gene lookup returns CDR1 SNHLY and CDR2 FYNNEI. The length of the CDR3 is 15 residues. CDR3 in DNA: TGTGCCAGCAGTGATATGCTATCGGGCAATCAGCCCCAGCATTTT. As protein: CASSDMLSGNQPQHF.

The chain links TRBV6-5 to TRBJ1-5, with 10 bases aligning to TRBD1. The CDR3 covers 15 residues. In germline, CDR1 is MNHEY, CDR2 SVGAGI. With 6 bases clipped from V and 5 bases from J, the junction kept 7 bases outside the gene matches. The CDR3 bases are TGTGCCAGCAGGTTGACAGGGGGCAGCCATCAGCCCCAGCATTTT. Translated, it gives CASRLTGGSHQPQHF.

This chain joins TRBV5-1 and TRBJ2-2, with 9 bases that match TRBD2. CDR1 and CDR2 (germline): SGHRS, YFSETQ. The V and J ends lost 2 bases and 7 bases, in that order; junction bases with no gene match: 9. CDR3 length: 16 amino acids. CDR3: CASSLAGGRGSGELFF. The DNA for the CDR3 is TGCGCCAGCAGCTTAGCGGGGGGCCGGGGCAGCGGGGAGCTGTTTTTT.

This clone was seen a handful of times. The genes are TRBV4-2 and TRBJ2-7; 12 bases fit TRBD1. Germline V gene lookup returns CDR1 LGHNA and CDR2 YNFKEQ. The J segment lost 4 bases and the V segment lost 1 base, leaving 11 bases of the junction unmatched. The CDR3 covers 18 residues. The CDR3 loop reads CASSQVTGPGQGAYEQYF. DNA of the CDR3: TGTGCCAGCAGCCAAGTTACCGGTCCGGGACAGGGGGCTTACGAGCAGTACTTC.

This clone turned up a few times. This sequence joins TRBV20-1 and TRBJ2-2; 10 bases are a match to TRBD2. Trimming took 3 bases from V and 3 from J; bases not matched to a gene: 13. The CDR3 is 18 residues long. CDR1 is DFQATT, CDR2 SNEGSKA, per germline (reference sequence). CDR3 bases: TGCAGTGCTAGTACCGGGACTAGCGAGCTGAGGGACACCGGGGAGCTGTTTTTT. It translates to CSASTGTSELRDTGELFF.

V usage is TRBV10-3 and J usage is TRBJ2-7; 7 positions agree with TRBD1. After removal of 4 bases from V and 9 bases from J, the junction contained 3 bases not matched to a gene. Germline CDR1 is ENHRY and CDR2 is SYGVKD. The CDR3 consists of 11 residues. The chain's CDR3 is CAISGPGGQYF. The CDR3 DNA reads TGTGCCATCAGTGGTCCAGGGGGGCAGTACTTC.

The rearrangement uses TRBV30 and TRBJ1-1; TRBD1 matches at 7 bases. Looked up from germline, CDR1 is GTSNPN and CDR2 is SVGIG (reference sequence). CDR3 length: 14 amino acids. V gave up 4 bases and J gave up 0 bases; unmatched junction bases: 5. The CDR3: CAWTPTGMNTEAFF. The CDR3 DNA is TGTGCCTGGACTCCGACAGGGATGAACACTGAAGCTTTCTTT.